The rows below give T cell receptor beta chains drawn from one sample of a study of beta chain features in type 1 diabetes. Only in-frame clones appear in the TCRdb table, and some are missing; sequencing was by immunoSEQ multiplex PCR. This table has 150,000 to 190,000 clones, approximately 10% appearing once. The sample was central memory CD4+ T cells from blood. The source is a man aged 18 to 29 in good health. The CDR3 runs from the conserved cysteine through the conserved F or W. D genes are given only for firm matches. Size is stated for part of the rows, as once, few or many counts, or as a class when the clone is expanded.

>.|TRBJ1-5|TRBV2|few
TGTGCCAGCAGTACCACAGCGGGCAATCAGCCCCAGCATTTT
CASSTTAGNQPQHF
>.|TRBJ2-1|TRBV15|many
TGTGCCACCAGCAGTGATCACGGGGATGAGCAGTTCTTC
CATSSDHGDEQFF
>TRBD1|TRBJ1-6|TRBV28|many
TGTGCCAGCAGTCGAGGACAGGGGGCTGATTCACCCCTCCACTTT
CASSRGQGADSPLHF
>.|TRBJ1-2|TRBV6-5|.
TGTGCCAGCACCCTAGGGACCTTCTATGGCTACACCTTC
CASTLGTFYGYTF
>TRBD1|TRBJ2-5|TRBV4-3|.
TGCGCCAGCAGCCAAGAACCCAGGGGGCGCAGCCCCCAGTACTTC
CASSQEPRGRSPQYF
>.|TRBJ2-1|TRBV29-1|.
TGCAGCGTTGGCCCCACCGGGGGATACAATGAGCAGTTCTTC
CSVGPTGGYNEQFF
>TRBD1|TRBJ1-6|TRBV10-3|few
TGTGCCATCAGTCCCGGACAGGGGTTGAATTCACCCCTCCACTTT
CAISPGQGLNSPLHF
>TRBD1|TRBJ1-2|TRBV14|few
TGTGCCAGCAGTCGGGACAGTAAGGAATATGGCTACACCTTC
CASSRDSKEYGYTF
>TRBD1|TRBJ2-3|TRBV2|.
TGTGCCAGCAGTGACAGGACAGGGGGCACAGATACGCAGTATTTT
CASSDRTGGTDTQYF
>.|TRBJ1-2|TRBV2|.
TGTGCCACCCAGGAGGGAGGCTACACCTTC
CATQEGGYTF
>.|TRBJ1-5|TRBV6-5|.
TGTGCCAGCAGTTACGCCAGGGGTAGCAATCAGCCCCAGCATTTT
CASSYARGSNQPQHF
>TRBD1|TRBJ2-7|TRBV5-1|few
TGCGCCAGCAGCCAATGGACAGGAACCACCTACGAGCAGTACTTC
CASSQWTGTTYEQYF
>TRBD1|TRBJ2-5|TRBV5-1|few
TGCGCCAGCAGCTTACGAACAGGGGGAGGAGAGACCCAGTACTTC
CASSLRTGGGETQYF
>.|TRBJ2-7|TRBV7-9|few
TGTGTCACCAGGCGGACGGCCCTCGGCGAGCAGTACTTC
CVTRRTALGEQYF
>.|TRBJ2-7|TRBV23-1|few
TGCGCCAGCAGTCAATCGGGCCACGAGCAGTACTTC
CASSQSGHEQYF
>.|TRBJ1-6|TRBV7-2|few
TGTGCCAGCAGCCCAACCAGGGATTCACCCCTCCACTTT
CASSPTRDSPLHF
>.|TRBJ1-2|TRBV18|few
TGTGCCAGCTCACCCGGGGGCAGCGTAACCCTATCTAACTATGGCTACACCTTC
CASSPGGSVTLSNYGYTF
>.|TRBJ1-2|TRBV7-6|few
TGTGCCAGCAGCTTTCCCGGGGGTTATGGCTACACCTTC
CASSFPGGYGYTF
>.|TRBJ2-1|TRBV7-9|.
TGTGCCTCGCACCCGACGGAAGATAGAAATGAGCAGTTCTTC
CASHPTEDRNEQFF
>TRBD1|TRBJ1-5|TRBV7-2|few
TGTGCCAGCAGCCCGACGGGACAGGGGAATCAGCCCCAGCATTTT
CASSPTGQGNQPQHF
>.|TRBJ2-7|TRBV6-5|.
TGTGCCAGCAGTTACCGACCCCAGGGTGACCACGAGCAGTACTTC
CASSYRPQGDHEQYF
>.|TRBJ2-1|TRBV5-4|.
TGTGCCAGCAGCTTCGACTACAATGAGCAGTTCTTC
CASSFDYNEQFF
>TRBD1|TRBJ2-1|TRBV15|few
TGTGCCACCAGCACCGGGACAGGGATATACAATGAGCAGTTCTTC
CATSTGTGIYNEQFF